Listed here are 11 T cell receptor beta chains from one sample, sequenced in a study of cytomegalovirus exposure and HLA in healthy donors. PCR primers comprised 60 Vbeta and 13 Jbeta primers. Clones were sequenced by immunoSEQ multiplex PCR, and TCRdb holds only the in-frame ones, with some missing. The data hold approximately 110,000 clones, with 50% to 65% observed a single time. The sample taken for sequencing was PBMCs. These TCRs come from a man in his thirties or forties in good health and CMV-seropositive.

The V call is TRBV11-3, the J call TRBJ2-1; 9 bases match TRBD2. The germline CDR1 and CDR2 sequences are SGHNT and YENEEA. The CDR3 length is 16 residues. With V trimmed by 5 bases and J by 8 bases, 13 bases remained unmatched. CDR3 protein: CASSPLAGGLLDEQFF. CDR3 DNA: TGTGCCAGCAGCCCTCTGGCGGGGGGGCTCTTAGATGAGCAGTTCTTC.

V is TRBV6-1 and J is TRBJ1-1, with TRBD1 as a possible D gene (5 bases). CDR1 and CDR2 from the germline V gene are MNHNS and SASEGT. This CDR3 comprises 13 residues. V shed 7 bases and J shed 3 bases, with 12 bases lying between them. CDR3 in amino acids: CASTQGGYTEAFF. The CDR3 DNA sequence: TGTGCCAGCACGCAGGGAGGGTACACTGAAGCTTTCTTT.

V usage is TRBV2 and J usage is TRBJ2-7; TRBD1 agrees at 8 bases. The length of the CDR3 is 14 residues. Germline trimming cut 4 bases from V and 0 bases from J; bases unmatched to any gene: 2. Looked up from germline, CDR1 is SNHLY and CDR2 is FYNNEI. As DNA, the CDR3 is TGTGCCAGCAGTGGACAGGGGTCCTCCTACGAGCAGTACTTC. Its translation is CASSGQGSSYEQYF.

This chain uses TRBV13 with TRBJ2-4; 7 nucleotides align to TRBD1. Germline-derived CDR1 and CDR2 are PRHDT and FYEKMQ (reference sequence). The V gene end was trimmed by 5 bases and the J gene end by 1 base; junction bases not matched to a gene: 11. The CDR3 is 17 residues long. The CDR3 loop reads CASSLAQGVFAKNIQYF. The CDR3 DNA reads as TGTGCCAGCAGCCTCGCCCAGGGGGTTTTTGCCAAAAACATTCAGTACTTC.

The rearrangement joins TRBV5-4 to TRBJ2-7, with D possibly being TRBD1 (5 bases). The CDR3 is 15 amino acids. Germline CDR1 reads SGHNT; CDR2 reads YYREEE (reference sequence). With 5 bases removed from V and 4 bases from J, the gap between germline ends came to 19 bases. The DNA of the CDR3 is TGTGCCAGCAGTTGGGGAAGCAGGGATGGGTACGAGCAGTACTTC. Protein product: CASSWGSRDGYEQYF.

This clone turned up a few times. The V and J genes are TRBV29-1 and TRBJ1-1; D remains unclear. This CDR3 is built from 12 residues. The V end lost 6 bases, the J end lost 1 base, and 9 bases lay between the germline ends. Germline assignment: CDR1 SQVTM and CDR2 ANQGSEA. CDR3 coding DNA: TGCAGCGTGATTACATGGAACACTGAAGCTTTCTTT. Residues: CSVITWNTEAFF. Full variable domain (missing parts from reference TRBV29-1 and TRBJ1-1): SAVISQKPSRDICQRGTSLTIQCQVDSQVTMMFWYRQQPGQSLTLIATANQGSEATYESGFVIDKFPISRPNLTFSTLTVSNMSPEDSSIYLCSVITWNTEAFFGQGTRLTVV.

The sample holds a few counts of this clone. The chain couples TRBV5-4 to TRBJ1-2; TRBD1 might be the D (5 bases). Trimming removed 6 bases from V and 3 bases from J, with 15 bases in between. The germline V gene has CDR1 SGHNT and CDR2 YYREEE (reference sequence). The CDR3 contains 14 residues. The CDR3 DNA follows: TGTGCCAGCAACCCTATCGGGGGGGACTATGGCTACACCTTC. Translated: CASNPIGGDYGYTF.

The chain carries TRBV6-5 and TRBJ1-2; D is ambiguous. Germline V gene data show CDR1 as MNHEY and CDR2 as SVGAGI. Trimming took off 6 bases at V and 6 bases at J, with 20 bases between the two ends. This CDR3 is 15 amino acids long. CDR3 loop: CASSPPASVPNGYTF. The CDR3, as DNA: TGTGCCAGCAGCCCACCAGCGTCGGTGCCAAATGGCTACACCTTC.

The chain carries TRBV9 and TRBJ1-6, with a tentative D call TRBD1 (5 bases). V lost 0 bases and J 10 bases, leaving 14 bases between the germline ends. Germline V lookup: CDR1 SGDLS, CDR2 YYNGEE. CDR3 length: 15 residues. CDR3 in DNA: TGTGCCAGCAGCGTAGGTGTAGGGGTAGGCTCACCCCTCCACTTT. It encodes CASSVGVGVGSPLHF.

The chain employs TRBV28 and TRBJ2-7; a possible D gene is TRBD2 (6 bases). Germline V lookup: CDR1 MDHEN, CDR2 SYDVKM. The CDR3 has 15 amino acids. Trimming removed 1 base from V and 4 bases from J, with 14 bases in between. CDR3 nucleotides: TGTGCCAGCAGTTTATTAGAATTTCGGGGGTACGAGCAGTACTTC. This codes for CASSLLEFRGYEQYF.

The V gene is TRBV19, the J gene TRBJ1-3; the D gene is possibly TRBD1 (5 bases). Trimming left V 5 bases short and J 2 bases short, with 10 bases between. Germline CDR1 LNHDA, CDR2 SQIVND (reference sequence). The CDR3 is 14 amino acids. CDR3 loop: CASSVTGAGNTIYF. CDR3 bases: TGTGCCAGTAGTGTTACGGGGGCTGGAAACACCATATATTTT.